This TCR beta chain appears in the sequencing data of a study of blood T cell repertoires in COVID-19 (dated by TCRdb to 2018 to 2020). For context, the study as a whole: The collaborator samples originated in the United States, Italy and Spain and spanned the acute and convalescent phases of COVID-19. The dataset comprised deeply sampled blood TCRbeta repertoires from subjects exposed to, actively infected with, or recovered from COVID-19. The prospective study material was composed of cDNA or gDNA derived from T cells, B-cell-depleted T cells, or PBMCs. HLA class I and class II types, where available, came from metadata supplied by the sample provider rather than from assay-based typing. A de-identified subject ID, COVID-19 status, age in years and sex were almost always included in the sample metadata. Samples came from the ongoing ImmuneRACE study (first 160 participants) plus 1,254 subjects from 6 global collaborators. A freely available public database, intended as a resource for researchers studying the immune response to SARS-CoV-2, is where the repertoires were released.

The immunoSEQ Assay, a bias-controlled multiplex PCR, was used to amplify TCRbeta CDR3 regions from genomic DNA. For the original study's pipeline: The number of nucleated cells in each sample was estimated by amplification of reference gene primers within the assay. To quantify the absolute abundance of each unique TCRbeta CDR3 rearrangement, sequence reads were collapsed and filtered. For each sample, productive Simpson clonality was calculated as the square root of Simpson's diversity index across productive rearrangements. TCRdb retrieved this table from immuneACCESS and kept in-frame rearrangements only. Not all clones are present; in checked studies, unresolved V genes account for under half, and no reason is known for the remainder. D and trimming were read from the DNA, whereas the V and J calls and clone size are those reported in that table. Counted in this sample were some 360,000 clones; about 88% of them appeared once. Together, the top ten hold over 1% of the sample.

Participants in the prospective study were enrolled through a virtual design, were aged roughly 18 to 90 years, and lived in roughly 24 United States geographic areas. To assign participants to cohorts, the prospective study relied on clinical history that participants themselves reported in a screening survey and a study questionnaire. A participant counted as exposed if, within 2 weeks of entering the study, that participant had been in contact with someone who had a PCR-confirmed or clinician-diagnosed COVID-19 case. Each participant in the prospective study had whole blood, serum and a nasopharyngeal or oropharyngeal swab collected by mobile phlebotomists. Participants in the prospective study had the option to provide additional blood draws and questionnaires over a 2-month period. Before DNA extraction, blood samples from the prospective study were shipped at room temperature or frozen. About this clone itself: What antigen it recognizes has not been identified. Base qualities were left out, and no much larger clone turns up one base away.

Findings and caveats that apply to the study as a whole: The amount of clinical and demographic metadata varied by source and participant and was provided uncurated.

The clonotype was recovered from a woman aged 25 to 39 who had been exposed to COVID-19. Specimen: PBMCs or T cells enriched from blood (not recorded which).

The CDR3 is CASTPKSVGGIGATNEKLFF. The bases read TGTGCCAGCACCCCGAAATCGGTGGGAGGGATAGGGGCAACTAATGAAAAACTGTTTTTT. The chain is made from TRBV28 and TRBJ1-4; the D segment could be TRBD1, given 5 matching bases. The CDR3 covers 20 residues, taking in both the cysteine and the phenylalanine. Only the CDR3 portion is preserved as DNA: 60 bases, with reading frame beginning at the first base. The trim is 7 bases for V and 0 bases for J, with a gap of 27 bases between the germline ends. The germline V gene specifies MDHEN as CDR1 and SYDVKM as CDR2.